This TCR beta chain originates from a study of cytomegalovirus exposure and HLA in healthy donors. At the level of the study: Among about 179 million T cells, an earlier analysis found 120 million or so unique TCR beta sequences.

Study outcomes and limitations: An Asian-associated ancestry cluster reportedly showed fewer N-insertions than the approximately 700-donor mean in a later analysis. HLA restriction was apparent for most CMV-associated TCR beta chains in a later analysis.

In the case of this clone: Its antigen is still unknown.

CDR3 length: 15 residues. V lost 4 bases, J lost 3 bases, and 5 bases stayed unmatched. Germline CDR1 and CDR2: LGHNA and YNFKEQ. PCR involved 60 Vbeta and 13 Jbeta primers. Profiling relied on immunoSEQ multiplex PCR, and the TCRdb table lists in-frame clones only, not all of them. The sample data list 45,000 to 55,000 clones. The sample was PBMCs. This chain connects TRBV4-2 to TRBJ2-7, with 11 bases matching TRBD2. The receptor was derived from a man in his forties in good health and CMV-seropositive. In nucleotides, the CDR3 is TGTGCCAGCAGCCCTAGACTAGCGGGGCTCTACGAGCAGTACTTC. As protein: CASSPRLAGLYEQYF.